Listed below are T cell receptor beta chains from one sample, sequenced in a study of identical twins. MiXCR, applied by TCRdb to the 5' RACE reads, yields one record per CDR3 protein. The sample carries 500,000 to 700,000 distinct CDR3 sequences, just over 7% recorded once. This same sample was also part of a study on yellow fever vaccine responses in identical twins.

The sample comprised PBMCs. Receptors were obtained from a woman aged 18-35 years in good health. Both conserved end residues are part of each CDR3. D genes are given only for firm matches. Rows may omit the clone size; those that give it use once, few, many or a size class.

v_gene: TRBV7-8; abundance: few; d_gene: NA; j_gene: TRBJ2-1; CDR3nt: TGTGCCAGCAGCTTAGAGCCCGGGACGAGTTACAATGAGCAGTTCTTC; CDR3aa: CASSLEPGTSYNEQFF
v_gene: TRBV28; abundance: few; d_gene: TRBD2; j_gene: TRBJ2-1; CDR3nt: TGTGCCAGCAGTCTCGAACTAGCGGGGGTTTTTTATGAGCAGTTCTTC; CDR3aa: CASSLELAGVFYEQFF
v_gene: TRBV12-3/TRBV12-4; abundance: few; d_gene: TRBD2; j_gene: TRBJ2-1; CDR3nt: TGTGCCAGCAGTTTAGTGGCGGGAGTGAGTGGGGGTGAGCAGTTCTTC; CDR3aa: CASSLVAGVSGGEQFF
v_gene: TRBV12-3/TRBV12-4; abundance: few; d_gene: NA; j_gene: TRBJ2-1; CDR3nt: TGTGCCAGCAGTTTAGCCGGGACTTCGACTGAGCAGTTCTTC; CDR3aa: CASSLAGTSTEQFF
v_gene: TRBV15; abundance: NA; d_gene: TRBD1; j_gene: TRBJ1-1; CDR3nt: TGTGCCACCAGCAGAGAGACAGGGTTAACTGAAGCTTTCTTT; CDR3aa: CATSRETGLTEAFF
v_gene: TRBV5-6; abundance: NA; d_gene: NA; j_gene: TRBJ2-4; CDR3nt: TGTGCCAGCAGCTTGTACGAAGCCGGTCTGGTCATTCAGTACTTC; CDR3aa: CASSLYEAGLVIQYF
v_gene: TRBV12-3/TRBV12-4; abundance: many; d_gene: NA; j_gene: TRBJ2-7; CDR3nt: TGTGCCAGCAGGATTGGTAGAGAACCCTACGAGCAGTACTTC; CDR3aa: CASRIGREPYEQYF
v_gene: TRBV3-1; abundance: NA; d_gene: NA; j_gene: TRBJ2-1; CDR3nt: TGTGCCAGCAGCCGTACCCTAGCTCACGAGCAGTTCTTC; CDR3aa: CASSRTLAHEQFF
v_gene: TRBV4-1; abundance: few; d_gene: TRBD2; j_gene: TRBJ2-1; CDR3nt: TGCGCCAGCAGCCAAGACCCGACTAGCGGGACCTACAATGAGCAGTTCTTC; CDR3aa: CASSQDPTSGTYNEQFF
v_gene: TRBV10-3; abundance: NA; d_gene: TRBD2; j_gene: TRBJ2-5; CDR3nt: TGTGCCATCAGTGACGGCGGGAGGGCCTTGGAGACCCAGTACTTC; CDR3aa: CAISDGGRALETQYF
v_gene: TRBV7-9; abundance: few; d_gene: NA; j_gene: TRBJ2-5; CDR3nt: TGTGCCAGCAGCTTCACAGGGTACCAAGAGACCCAGTACTTC; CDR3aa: CASSFTGYQETQYF
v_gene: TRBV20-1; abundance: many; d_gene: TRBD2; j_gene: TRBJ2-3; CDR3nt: TGCAGTGCTAGTGGCGCGGGAGTAGATACGCAGTATTTT; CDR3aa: CSASGAGVDTQYF
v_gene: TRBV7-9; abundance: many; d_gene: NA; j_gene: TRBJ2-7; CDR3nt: TGTGCCAGCAGCTCAGGGGACTACGAGCAGTACTTC; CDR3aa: CASSSGDYEQYF
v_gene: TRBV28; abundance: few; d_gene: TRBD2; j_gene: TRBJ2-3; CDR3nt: TGTGCCAGCAACGGACTAGCGGGAGGGACGCATAGCACAGATACGCAGTATTTT; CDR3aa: CASNGLAGGTHSTDTQYF
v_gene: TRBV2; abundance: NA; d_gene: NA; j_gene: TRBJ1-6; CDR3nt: TGTGCCAGCAGTGAGTCCAGTTGGAGTTCACCCCTCCACTTT; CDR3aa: CASSESSWSSPLHF
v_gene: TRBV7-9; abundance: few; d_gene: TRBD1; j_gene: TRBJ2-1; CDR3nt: TGTGCCAGCAGCTCAACGAACAGGGGGTCCCAAGGCAATGAGCAGTTCTTC; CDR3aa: CASSSTNRGSQGNEQFF
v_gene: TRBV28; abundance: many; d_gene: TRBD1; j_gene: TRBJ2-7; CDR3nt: TGTGCCAGCAGGGGGACAGGGGGCCCTAGTGACTACGAGCAGTACTTC; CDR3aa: CASRGTGGPSDYEQYF
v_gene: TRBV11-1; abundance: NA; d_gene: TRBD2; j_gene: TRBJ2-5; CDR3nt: TGTGCCATCAGTCCAACCGGGACTAGCGGGGGGGAGTACCAAGAGACCCAGTACTTC; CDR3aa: CAISPTGTSGGEYQETQYF
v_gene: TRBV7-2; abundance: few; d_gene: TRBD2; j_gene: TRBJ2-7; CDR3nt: TGTGCCAGCAGCTTAGGAGGAACGGGACTAGCCGCCTACGAGCAGTACTTC; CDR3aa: CASSLGGTGLAAYEQYF
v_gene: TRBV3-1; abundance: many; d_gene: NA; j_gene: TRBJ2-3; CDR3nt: TGTGCCAGCAGCTCCGGGGGTTCTAGCACAGATACGCAGTATTTT; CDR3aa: CASSSGGSSTDTQYF
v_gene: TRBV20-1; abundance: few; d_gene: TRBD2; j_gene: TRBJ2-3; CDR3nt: TGCAGTGCCCTTGGGACTAGCGAAGCTAGCACAGATACGCAGTATTTT; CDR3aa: CSALGTSEASTDTQYF
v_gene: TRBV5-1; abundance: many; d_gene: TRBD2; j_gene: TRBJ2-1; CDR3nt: TGCGCCAGCAGCCTACGGACGGGGGGTAGCGGGGGATACAATGAGCAGTTCTTC; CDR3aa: CASSLRTGGSGGYNEQFF
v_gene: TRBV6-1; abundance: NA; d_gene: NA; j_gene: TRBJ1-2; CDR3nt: TGTGCCAGCAGTCGTACCGGGACCCAATCGAGCTATGGCTACACCTTC; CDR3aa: CASSRTGTQSSYGYTF
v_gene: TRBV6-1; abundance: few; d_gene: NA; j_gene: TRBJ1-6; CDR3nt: TGTGCCAGCAGTGAAGCGTATGGGGATAATTCACCCCTCCACTTT; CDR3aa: CASSEAYGDNSPLHF
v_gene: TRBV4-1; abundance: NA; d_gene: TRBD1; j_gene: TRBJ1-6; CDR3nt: TGCGCCAGCAGCCAAGAAGGGACAGGGGGTTATAATTCACCCCTCCACTTT; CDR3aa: CASSQEGTGGYNSPLHF
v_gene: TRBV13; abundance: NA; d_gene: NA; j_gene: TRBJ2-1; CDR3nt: TGTGCCAGCAGCTTAGAAGGGGTAGCCCTCAATGAGCAGTTCTTC; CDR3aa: CASSLEGVALNEQFF
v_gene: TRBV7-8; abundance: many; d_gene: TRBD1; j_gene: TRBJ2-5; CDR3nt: TGTGCCAGCAGTCCAAGGGTTTTTTGGGACAGGGAAGGAGAGACCCAGTACTTC; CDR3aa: CASSPRVFWDREGETQYF
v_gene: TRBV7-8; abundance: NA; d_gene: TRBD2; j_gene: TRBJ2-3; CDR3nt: TGTGCCAGCAGCCCCGGCCGGCGGGGGAGCACAGATACGCAGTATTTT; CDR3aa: CASSPGRRGSTDTQYF
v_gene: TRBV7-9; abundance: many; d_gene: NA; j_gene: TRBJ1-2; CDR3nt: TGTGCCAGCAGCTTGGACCCACGATGGGACTATGGCTACACCTTC; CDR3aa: CASSLDPRWDYGYTF
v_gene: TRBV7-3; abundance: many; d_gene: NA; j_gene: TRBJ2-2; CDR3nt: TGTGCCAGCAGCTTAGTACAGGGACCGAACACCGGGGAGCTGTTTTTT; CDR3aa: CASSLVQGPNTGELFF
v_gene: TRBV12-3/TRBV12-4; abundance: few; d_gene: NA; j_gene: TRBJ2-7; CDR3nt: TGTGCCAGCAGTTTCGGTTCGGTAGCTGGGACTTACGAGCAGTACTTC; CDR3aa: CASSFGSVAGTYEQYF
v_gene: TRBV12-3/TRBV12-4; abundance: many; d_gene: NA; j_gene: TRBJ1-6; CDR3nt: TGTGCCAGCAGTCCCGTCGGGCGCGGGAATTCACCCCTCCACTTT; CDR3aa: CASSPVGRGNSPLHF
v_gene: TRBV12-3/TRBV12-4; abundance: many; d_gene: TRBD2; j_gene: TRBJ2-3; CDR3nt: TGTGCCAGCAGTATCGGACTAGCTAGCACAGATACGCAGTATTTT; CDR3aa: CASSIGLASTDTQYF
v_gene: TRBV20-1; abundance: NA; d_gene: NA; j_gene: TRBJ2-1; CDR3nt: TGCAGTGCGAGTGCGAAGAAAGACTACAATGAGCAGTTCTTC; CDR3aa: CSASAKKDYNEQFF
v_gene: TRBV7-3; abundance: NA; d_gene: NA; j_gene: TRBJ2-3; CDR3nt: TGTGCCAGCAGCTTAACTTCTGGGGGAAGAGATACGCAGTATTTT; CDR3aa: CASSLTSGGRDTQYF
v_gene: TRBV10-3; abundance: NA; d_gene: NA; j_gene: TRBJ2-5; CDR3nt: TGTGCCATCAGTGAAGGACAAGGAAAAGAGACCCAGTACTTC; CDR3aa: CAISEGQGKETQYF
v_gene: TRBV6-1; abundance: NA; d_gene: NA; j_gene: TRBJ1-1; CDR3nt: TGTGCCAGCAGCCACATCGTTTACACTGAAGCTTTCTTT; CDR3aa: CASSHIVYTEAFF
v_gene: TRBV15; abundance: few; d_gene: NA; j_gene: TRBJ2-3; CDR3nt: TGTGCCACCAGCAGAGATGGAGGGTTCAAGACAGATACGCAGTATTTT; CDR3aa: CATSRDGGFKTDTQYF
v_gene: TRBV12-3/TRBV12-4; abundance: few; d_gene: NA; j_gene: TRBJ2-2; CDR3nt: TGTGCCACCGATGGGGGTAGGGGGAACACCGGGGAGCTGTTTTTT; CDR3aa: CATDGGRGNTGELFF
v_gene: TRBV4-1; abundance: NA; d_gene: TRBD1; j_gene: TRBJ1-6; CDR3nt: TGCGCCAGCAGACAGGGGGCTGACTCACCCCTCCACTTT; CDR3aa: CASRQGADSPLHF
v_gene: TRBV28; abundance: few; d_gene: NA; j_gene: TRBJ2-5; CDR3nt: TGTGCCAGCAGTCGGGTTGAGGAGACCCAGTACTTC; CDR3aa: CASSRVEETQYF
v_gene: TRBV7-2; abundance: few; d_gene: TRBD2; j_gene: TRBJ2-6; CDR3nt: TGTGCCAGCAGCTTTGGGACTAGCATCTCTGGGGCCAACGTCCTGACTTTC; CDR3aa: CASSFGTSISGANVLTF
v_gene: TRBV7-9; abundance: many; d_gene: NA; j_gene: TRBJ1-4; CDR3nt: TGTGCCAGCAGCTCTCTAGGACAGAATGAAAAACTGTTTTTT; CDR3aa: CASSSLGQNEKLFF
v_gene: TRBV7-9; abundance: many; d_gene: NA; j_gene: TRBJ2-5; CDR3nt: TGTGCCAGCAGCCGAACAGGGTCGGAGACCCAGTACTTC; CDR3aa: CASSRTGSETQYF
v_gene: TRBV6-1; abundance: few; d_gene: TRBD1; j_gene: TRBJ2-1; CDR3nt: TGTGCCAGCAGTATCTACGGGACAGGGGACAATGAGCAGTTCTTC; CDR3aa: CASSIYGTGDNEQFF
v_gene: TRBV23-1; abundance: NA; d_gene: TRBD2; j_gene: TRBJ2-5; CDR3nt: TGCGCCAGCAGTCAGTCAGTAGGACTAGCGGGGGACCAAGAGACCCAGTACTTC; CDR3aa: CASSQSVGLAGDQETQYF
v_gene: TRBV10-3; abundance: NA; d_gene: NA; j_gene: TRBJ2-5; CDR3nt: TGTGCCACCCAGGGGGGAGAGTGGCAAGAGACCCAGTACTTC; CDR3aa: CATQGGEWQETQYF
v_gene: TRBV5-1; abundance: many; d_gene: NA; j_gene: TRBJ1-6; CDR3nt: TGCGCCAGCAGCCCAACACAGGGCAGAGGGAATTCACCCCTCCACTTT; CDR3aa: CASSPTQGRGNSPLHF
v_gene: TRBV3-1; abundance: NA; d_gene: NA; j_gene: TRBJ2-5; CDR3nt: TGTGCCAGCAGCCCTTCGGGGCCGACTTACCAAGAGACCCAGTACTTC; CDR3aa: CASSPSGPTYQETQYF
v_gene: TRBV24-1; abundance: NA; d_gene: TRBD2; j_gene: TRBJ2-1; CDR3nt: TGTGCCACCGTGGGGGGGGTCTCCTACAATGAGCAGTTCTTC; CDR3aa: CATVGGVSYNEQFF
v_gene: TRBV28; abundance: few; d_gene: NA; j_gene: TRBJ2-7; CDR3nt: TGTGCCAGCAGCGGGATGGCCAGACCCTACGAGCAGTACTTC; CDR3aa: CASSGMARPYEQYF
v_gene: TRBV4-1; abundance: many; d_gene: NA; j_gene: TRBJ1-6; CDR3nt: TGCGCCAGCAGCCCCCGACATGTGACACCCCTCCACTTT; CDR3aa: CASSPRHVTPLHF
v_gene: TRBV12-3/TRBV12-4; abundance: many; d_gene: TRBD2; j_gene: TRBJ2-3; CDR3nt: TGTGCCAGCAGTTTACATTCTGCGGGAGGCCTCACAGATACGCAGTATTTT; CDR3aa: CASSLHSAGGLTDTQYF
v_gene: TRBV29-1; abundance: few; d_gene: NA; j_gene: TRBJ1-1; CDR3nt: TGCAGCGTTGGCGGCAGGGCTTATAACGAAGCTTTCTTT; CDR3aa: CSVGGRAYNEAFF
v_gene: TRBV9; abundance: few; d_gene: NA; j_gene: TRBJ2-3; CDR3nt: TGTGCCAGCAGCGTAGACGGGTTGATCACAGATACGCAGTATTTT; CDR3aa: CASSVDGLITDTQYF
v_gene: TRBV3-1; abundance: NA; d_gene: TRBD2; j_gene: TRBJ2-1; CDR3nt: TGTGCCAGCAGCCAAGCGGCTAGCGGGGTCGAGCAGTTCTTC; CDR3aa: CASSQAASGVEQFF
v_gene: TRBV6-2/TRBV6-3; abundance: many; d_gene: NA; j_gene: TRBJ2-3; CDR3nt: TGTGCCAGCAGTTACGTCTCCGGGGGTAGGACAGATACGCAGTATTTT; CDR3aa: CASSYVSGGRTDTQYF